These 23 T cell receptor beta chains were sequenced from one sample in a study of regulatory T cells in long-lasting Graves disease (dated by TCRdb to 2020 to 2023). The time point label, read with the paper, signifies: newly diagnosed GD, antithyroid drugs for less than 3 months. For both TCR sequencing and RNA sequencing, RNA was extracted from PBMCs in TRIzol. Libraries were built with multiplex PCR. TCRdb names Illumina HiSeq 4000 as the instrument used. TCR beta libraries were built with iRepertoire HTBI primers and Arm-PCR amplification of CDR3 regions. The public reads were reprocessed in TCRdb via fastp at Q25 and MiXCR, keeping in-frame beta chains. When rows share a CDR3 protein, they turn into one entry using the most common DNA and genes. The sample table holds 350,000 to 450,000 distinct CDR3 sequences, of which 12% were seen once. The top ten clones comprise under 20% of the sample. These data were likewise used in another study, on T cells in Graves' hyperthyroidism and ophthalmopathy.

Sequences were derived from peripheral blood mononuclear cells (PBMCs), sampled at new diagnosis, from a patient treated with antithyroid drugs. These receptors all come from a woman under 30 with Graves disease. Donor details come from another sample of the same person, matched by shared clones.

This clonotype was detected ten times or more. The chain joins TRBV5-1 to TRBJ1-1; D gene uncertain. V lost 6 bases, J lost 0 bases, and 15 bases lay in between. The CDR3 is made up of 15 amino acids. Germline loops: CDR1 SGHRS, CDR2 YFSETQ. CDR3 bases: TGCGCCAGCAACGCCGACCTAGGGATGAACACTGAAGCTTTCTTT. Residues: CASNADLGMNTEAFF. The full variable domain, rest sourced from reference TRBV5-1 and TRBJ1-1, is KAGVTQTPRYLIKTRGQQVTLSCSPISGHRSVSWYQQTPGQGLQFLFEYFSETQRNKGNFPGRFSGRQFSNSRSEMNVSTLELGDSALYLCASNADLGMNTEAFFGQGTRLTVV.

The genes are TRBV20-1 and TRBJ1-1; TRBD1 might be the D (6 bases). The germline V gene has CDR1 DFQATT and CDR2 SNEGSKA (reference sequence). This CDR3 region has 14 residues. Trimming removed 4 bases at V and 0 bases at J, with 12 bases between. CDR3 in DNA: TGCAGTGCTAAAACCGGGACAATGAACACTGAAGCTTTCTTT. It specifies CSAKTGTMNTEAFF.

The chain uses TRBV19 and TRBJ2-6; 7 nucleotides align to TRBD1. Germline values: CDR1 LNHDA, CDR2 SQIVND (reference sequence). There are 17 residues in the CDR3. With V trimmed by 6 bases and J by 1 base, 9 bases remained unmatched. In DNA, the CDR3 is TGTGCCAGTAGACGCACAGGGGCTGTTTCTGGGGCCAACGTCCTGACTTTC. It codes for CASRRTGAVSGANVLTF. The whole variable domain, remainder taken from reference TRBV19 and TRBJ2-6, is DGGITQSPKYLFRKEGQNVTLSCEQNLNHDAMYWYRQDPGQGLRLIYYSQIVNDFQKGDIAEGYSVSREKKESFPLTVTSAQKNPTAFYLCASRRTGAVSGANVLTFGAGSRLTVL.

This clonotype showed up just once. The J gene is TRBJ2-1, the V gene TRBV7-3, with a possible D match to TRBD2 (7 bases). V lost 2 bases and J lost 8, with 19 bases in between. Per germline, CDR1 SGHTA and CDR2 FQGTGA. The CDR3 runs to 16 residues. DNA for the CDR3: TGTGCCAGCAGCTTAGGTGTGATGGGGAGGGGGTATGAGCAGTTCTTC. Translating gives CASSLGVMGRGYEQFF.

This clonotype has only a few counts. The chain has TRBV10-3 and TRBJ1-6; TRBD1 might be the D (5 bases). This CDR3 comprises 13 residues. Germline CDR1 reads ENHRY; CDR2 reads SYGVKD. V shed 10 bases and J shed 7 bases, with 14 bases lying between them. The CDR3 here is CATTGTMNSPLHF. The CDR3 DNA reads TGTGCCACCACCGGGACTATGAATTCACCCCTCCACTTT.

This clonotype occurred once. Being one base from a much bigger clone, this may be a read error. The chain is built from TRBV10-3 and TRBJ1-2; D is perhaps TRBD1 (5 bases). CDR1 and CDR2 from the germline V gene are ENHRY and SYGVKD. The CDR3 loop spans 12 amino acids. In DNA form, the CDR3 reads TGTACCATCAGTCCAGGGTTGGGGGGCTACACCTTC. Amino acids: CTISPGLGGYTF.

This clonotype has at least ten counts. The chain combines TRBV6-2 or TRBV6-3 with TRBJ2-1; D is perhaps TRBD1 (5 bases). V lost 7 bases and J 2 bases, leaving 15 bases between the germline ends. Germline loops: CDR1 MNHEY, CDR2 SVGEGT. The CDR3 runs 15 residues. The CDR3 reads CASNLGSGPYNEQFF. CDR3 sequence (DNA): TGTGCCAGCAACTTAGGGTCAGGGCCCTACAATGAGCAGTTCTTC.

At least ten counts were recorded for this clonotype. This chain links TRBV30 with TRBJ2-7; 7 bases are a match to TRBD2. The CDR3 consists of 12 residues. V shed 0 bases, J shed 6 bases, and the junction held 2 bases outside the gene matches. The germline gives CDR1 GTSNPN, CDR2 SVGIG (reference sequence). For the CDR3, the DNA is TGTGCCTGGAGTGTGCGGGGGAGCGAGCAGTACGTC. It translates to CAWSVRGSEQYV.

This clonotype was observed at least ten times. The chain couples TRBV6-2 or TRBV6-3 to TRBJ2-7, with TRBD2 matching over 14 bases. The CDR3 contains 16 residues. V shed 6 bases and J 4 bases; nucleotides not matched to a gene: 8. From germline, CDR1 is MNHEY and CDR2 SVGEGT. The CDR3 coding sequence is TGTGCCAGCAGACCTCGCGGACTAGCGGGGGGTTACGAGCAGTACTTC. Translation: CASRPRGLAGGYEQYF.

This clonotype was recorded at least ten times. This chain joins TRBV7-9 and TRBJ2-7; 12 nucleotides align to TRBD2. The CDR3 is 16 residues long. Unmatched junction bases numbered 10, after V lost 4 bases and J lost 6 bases. The germline CDR1 and CDR2 sequences are SEHNR and FQNEAQ (reference sequence). CDR3 sequence: CASSSSTSGRDFEQYF. CDR3 nucleotides: TGTGCCAGCAGCTCCTCGACTAGCGGGAGAGATTTCGAGCAGTACTTC. Based on the CDR3 plus reference TRBV7-9 and TRBJ2-7, the full variable domain is DTGVSQNPRHKITKRGQNVTFRCDPISEHNRLYWYRQTLGQGPEFLTYFQNEAQLEKSRLLSDRFSAERPKGSFSTLEIQRTEQGDSAMYLCASSSSTSGRDFEQYFGPGTRLTVT.

This clonotype was counted a few times. This could be a read error, since a much larger clone is one nucleotide away. The chain carries TRBV10-2 and TRBJ2-1, with unresolved D. Per the germline V gene, CDR1 is WSHSY and CDR2 is SAAADI. The CDR3 runs to 13 residues. Trimming removed 6 bases from V and 0 bases from J, with 6 bases in between. In DNA form, the CDR3 reads TGCGCCAGCAGGCCACGCTCCTACAATGAGCAGTTCTTC. It yields the protein CASRPRSYNEQFF.

The sample holds many counts of this clonotype. This chain links TRBV7-8 with TRBJ2-3, with D tentatively TRBD2 (5 bases). Germline lookup yields CDR1 SGHVS and CDR2 FQNEAQ. This CDR3 region has 11 residues. Trimming stripped 3 bases from V and 10 bases from J, with 8 bases between. The CDR3 loop is CASSFLEAQYF. The CDR3 bases are TGTGCCAGCAGCTTCTTGGAGGCGCAGTATTTT.

This clonotype came up many times. The V gene is TRBV2, the J gene TRBJ2-7; D may correspond to TRBD1 or TRBD2 (5 bases each). Per germline, CDR1 SNHLY and CDR2 FYNNEI. Trimming cost V 3 bases and J 2 bases, with 8 bases left between them. The CDR3 extends over 13 amino acids. CDR3 DNA: TGTGCCAGCAGTGAGCCGGGACCCTACGAGCAGTACTTC. Translation gives CASSEPGPYEQYF. Variable domain in full (rest from reference TRBV2 and TRBJ2-7): EPEVTQTPSHQVTQMGQEVILRCVPISNHLYFYWYRQILGQKVEFLVSFYNNEISEKSEIFDDQFSVERPDGSNFTLKIRSTKLEDSAMYFCASSEPGPYEQYFGPGTRLTVT.

In this sample, this clonotype turned up many times. The chain links TRBV28 to TRBJ2-1; D is uncertain. Per germline, CDR1 MDHEN and CDR2 SYDVKM. This CDR3 spans 14 amino acids. The V gene lost 3 bases and the J gene lost 7 bases, with 13 bases spanning the gap. The CDR3 reads CASSFVLEHNEQFF. The DNA of the CDR3 is TGTGCCAGCAGTTTTGTGTTGGAACATAATGAGCAGTTCTTC.

Comments on this clonotype: A read error may explain this, as a much larger clone is one base away. The rearrangement links TRBV7-2 to TRBJ2-5, with TRBD1 identical over 9 bases. The CDR3 is 16 residues long. V was clipped by 8 bases and J by 9 bases; unmatched bases: 19. CDR1 is SGHTA, CDR2 FQGNSA, per germline. In DNA form, the CDR3 reads TGTGCCAGCGGGGATACCGGGACAGGGTCCTTTGGGTCCCAGTACTTC. Translation gives CASGDTGTGSFGSQYF.

This clonotype has more than one count but fewer than ten. The J gene is TRBJ2-3, the V gene TRBV9, with 8 bases fitting TRBD2. Per the germline V gene, CDR1 is SGDLS and CDR2 is YYNGEE. The CDR3 runs to 16 residues. V gave up 0 bases and J gave up 2 bases; unmatched junction bases: 5. DNA for the CDR3: TGTGCCAGCAGCGTAGGGGGACTAGGGTCCACAGATACGCAGTATTTT. Amino acids: CASSVGGLGSTDTQYF.

This clonotype has ten or more counts. The J gene is TRBJ2-1, the V gene TRBV15, with TRBD2 matching 8 bases. This CDR3 is 18 amino acids long. In germline, CDR1 is LNHNV, CDR2 YYDKDF (reference sequence). The junction had 13 bases not matched to a gene; V was cut back by 1 base and J by 5 bases. The CDR3 spells CATSRGARVGGVNNEQFF. For the CDR3, the DNA is TGTGCCACCAGCAGAGGGGCGAGAGTCGGGGGGGTTAACAATGAGCAGTTCTTC.

This clonotype was recorded a few times. J is TRBJ2-1 and V is TRBV11-2; tentative D call: TRBD2 (7 bases). The CDR3 sequence is 15 residues long. CDR1 and CDR2 (germline): SGHAT, FQNNGV. Trimming removed 5 bases from V and 2 bases from J, with 13 bases in between. The DNA of the CDR3 is TGTGCCAGCAGCCCCCCGGGGGGCACCTACAATGAGCAGTTCTTC. This gives the protein CASSPPGGTYNEQFF.

This clonotype showed up many times. The chain combines TRBV5-1 with TRBJ1-1; TRBD1 agrees at 9 bases. Looked up from germline, CDR1 is SGHRS and CDR2 is YFSETQ. The ends lost 3 bases at V and 8 bases at J; junction bases unmatched: 2. There are 12 residues in the CDR3. DNA of the CDR3: TGCGCCAGCAGCTCAGGGACAGGGGAAGCTTTCTTT. Protein sequence: CASSSGTGEAFF.

This clonotype was observed a handful of times. This chain links TRBV27 with TRBJ2-1; 16 positions match TRBD2. In germline, CDR1 is MNHEY, CDR2 SMNVEV (reference sequence). V was clipped by 7 bases and J by 9 bases; unmatched bases: 12. The CDR3 totals 17 residues. The DNA of the CDR3 is TGTGCCAGCACTCAAGGCCCGGGACTAGCGGGAGGGGTTGAGCAGTTCTTC. Its protein product is CASTQGPGLAGGVEQFF.

This clonotype was recorded at least ten times. One base away lies a much larger clone, so this may be a sequencing read error. The chain links TRBV28 to TRBJ2-3; weak D call: TRBD2 (6 bases). V was shortened by 6 bases and J by 4 bases, with 17 bases between the two germline ends. The CDR3 runs 15 residues. Germline V gene lookup returns CDR1 MDHEN and CDR2 SYDVKM. As DNA, the CDR3 is TGTGCCAGCAGCCATGGAATCTCTAGCGCAGATACGCAGTATTTT. This gives the protein CASSHGISSADTQYF.

The chain has TRBV28 and TRBJ2-3; possible D gene TRBD2, 5 bases. This CDR3 comprises 16 residues. Germline-derived CDR1 and CDR2 are MDHEN and SYDVKM. Trimming left V 5 bases short and J 1 base short, with 16 bases between. The CDR3 DNA sequence: TGTGCCAGCAGTCCGAATCGGGGTTTCGGCACAGATACGCAGTATTTT. This translates into CASSPNRGFGTDTQYF.

In the case of this clonotype: A read error may be the cause here, since a much bigger clone is one base away. This rearrangement joins TRBV5-1 to TRBJ2-3; D is possibly TRBD1 or TRBD2 (5 bases each). The J call may be wrong; the DNA end is better matched by TRBJ2-7. CDR1 and CDR2 from the germline V gene are SGHRS and YFSETQ. The CDR3 is 13 residues long. The CDR3 region is CASSPLHGGEQYV. DNA of the CDR3: TGCGCCAGCAGCCCGCTACATGGGGGAGAGCAGTACGTC.